This TCR beta chain was found in a study of blood T cell repertoires in COVID-19. Trimming cost V 10 bases and J 4 bases, with 8 bases left between them. Germline-derived CDR1 and CDR2 are MNHEY and SVGAGI. CDR3 length: 11 amino acids. Followed over time, Seattle patients had been enrolled while infection was active. Authors' processing steps: Amplified reference gene primers provided the basis for estimating nucleated cell counts. Using immunoSEQ multiplex PCR, the repertoire was profiled, and TCRdb retains in-frame clones only, with some absent. V, J and clone size reflect that table, while D and trimming were determined from the DNA. The sample shows around 170,000 clones, around four fifths of them seen only once.

The TCR originated in a woman in her 70s with COVID-19, enrolled during active disease. The rearrangement uses TRBV6-5 and TRBJ2-4; no clear D. Sequenced: peripheral blood. The CDR3 bases are TGTGCCACTAAAACGAAAAACATTCAGTACTTC. Translating gives CATKTKNIQYF.